This T cell receptor (beta chain) was profiled in a study of blood T cells in healthy people across ages. Regarding this clonotype: The antigen remains unidentified.

A second PCR of about 7 to 12 cycles used a sample-barcoded 5' primer and a J-beta primer mix. Every sample gave at least 2.5 million paired-end reads containing CDR3. TCRdb itself ran the 5' RACE reads through MiXCR, one entry per CDR3 protein. Counted here are 1.5 million to 2 million distinct CDR3 sequences, around half occurring once; the ten biggest clones make up over 2%. Study-level results: The percentage of naive T cells correlated strongly with TCR beta diversity.

Per the germline V gene, CDR1 is SGHTA and CDR2 is FQGNSA. The CDR3 has 18 amino acids. After removal of 5 bases from V and 7 bases from J, the junction contained 15 bases not matched to a gene. V is TRBV7-2 and J is TRBJ2-1, with TRBD2 identical over 12 bases. This sequence originates from a woman aged 40 to 49 in good health. Sequenced sample: blood. The CDR3 sequence is CASSQRLAGATFENEQFF. CDR3 coding DNA: TGTGCCAGCAGCCAGAGACTAGCGGGGGCCACCTTTGAGAATGAGCAGTTCTTC.